This entry is about one T cell receptor (beta chain). This entry comes from a study of blood T cell repertoires in COVID-19. Study-wide context: There were acute and convalescent COVID-19 samples, and they came from the United States, Italy and Spain. T cells, B-cell-depleted T cells, or PBMCs supplied cDNA or gDNA.

J gave up 5 bases and V 9 bases, and 10 bases lay outside the gene matches. The CDR3 extends over 15 amino acids. Germline assignment: CDR1 KGHDR and CDR2 SFDVKD. Per the original data handling: By means of reference gene primer amplification, nucleated cell counts were estimated. Profiled with immunoSEQ multiplex PCR; TCRdb holds only in-frame clones, not every one. That table is the source of V, J and clone size, and D and trimming were worked out from the DNA. In the table there are around 700,000 clones, 80% to 90% of which are singletons. The chain carries TRBV24-1 and TRBJ2-3; 10 nucleotides line up with TRBD1. This clonotype originated in a woman aged 18-35 years with acute or convalescent COVID-19. Material: peripheral blood. As DNA, the CDR3 is TGTGCCACCGCTTCCGGGACAGGGGTTCTAGATACGCAGTATTTT. Encoded protein: CATASGTGVLDTQYF.